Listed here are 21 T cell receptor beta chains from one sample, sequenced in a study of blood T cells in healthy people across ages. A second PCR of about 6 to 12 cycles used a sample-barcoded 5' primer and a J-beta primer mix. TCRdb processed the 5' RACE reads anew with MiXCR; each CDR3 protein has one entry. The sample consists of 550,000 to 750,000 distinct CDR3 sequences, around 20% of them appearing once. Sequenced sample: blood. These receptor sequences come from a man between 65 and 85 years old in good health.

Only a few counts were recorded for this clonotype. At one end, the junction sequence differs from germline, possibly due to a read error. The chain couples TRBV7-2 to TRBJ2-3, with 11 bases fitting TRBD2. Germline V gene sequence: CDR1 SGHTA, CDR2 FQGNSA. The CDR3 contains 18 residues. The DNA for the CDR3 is TGTGCCAGCAGCTTAGGAGTAGCGGGAGGGCCGAGCACAGATACGCAGTACTTT. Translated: CASSLGVAGGPSTDTQYF.

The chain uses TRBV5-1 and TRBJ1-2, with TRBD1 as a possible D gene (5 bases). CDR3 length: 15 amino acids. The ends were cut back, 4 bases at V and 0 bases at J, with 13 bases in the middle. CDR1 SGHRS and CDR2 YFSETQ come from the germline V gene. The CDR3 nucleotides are TGCGCCAGCAGCCCGGAAAGGGGTACTAACTATGGCTACACCTTC. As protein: CASSPERGTNYGYTF.

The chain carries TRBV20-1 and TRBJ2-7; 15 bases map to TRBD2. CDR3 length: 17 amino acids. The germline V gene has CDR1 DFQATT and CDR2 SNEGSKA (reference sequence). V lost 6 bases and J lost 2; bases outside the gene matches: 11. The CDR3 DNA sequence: TGCAGTGCCCAGGGACTAGCGGGAGGTCTTGTCACCTACGAGCAGTACTTC. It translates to CSAQGLAGGLVTYEQYF.

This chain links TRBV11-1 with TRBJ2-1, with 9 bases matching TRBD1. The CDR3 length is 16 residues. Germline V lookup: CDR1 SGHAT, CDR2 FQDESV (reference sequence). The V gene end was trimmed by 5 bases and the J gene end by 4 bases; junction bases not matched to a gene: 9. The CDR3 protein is CASSPSGQGYYNEQFF. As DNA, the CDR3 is TGTGCCAGCAGCCCCTCGGGACAGGGATATTACAATGAGCAGTTCTTC.

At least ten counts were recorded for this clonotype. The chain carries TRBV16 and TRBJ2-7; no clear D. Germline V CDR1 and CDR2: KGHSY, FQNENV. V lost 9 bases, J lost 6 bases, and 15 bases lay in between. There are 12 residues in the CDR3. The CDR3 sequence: CASTQPPSEQYF. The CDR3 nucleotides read TGTGCCAGTACCCAACCACCCTCCGAGCAGTACTTC.

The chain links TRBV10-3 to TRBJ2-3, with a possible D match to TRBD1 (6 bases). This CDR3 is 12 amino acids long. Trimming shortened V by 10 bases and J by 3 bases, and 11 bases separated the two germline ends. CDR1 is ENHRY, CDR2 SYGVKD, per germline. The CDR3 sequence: CATLQGTDTQYF. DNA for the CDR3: TGTGCCACCCTCCAGGGGACAGATACGCAGTATTTT.

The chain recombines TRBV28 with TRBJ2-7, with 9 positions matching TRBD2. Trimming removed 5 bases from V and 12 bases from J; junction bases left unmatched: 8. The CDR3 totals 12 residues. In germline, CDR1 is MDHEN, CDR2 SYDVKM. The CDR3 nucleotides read TGTGCCAGCAGTCTTATTAGCGGGAGTTGGTACTTC. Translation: CASSLISGSWYF.

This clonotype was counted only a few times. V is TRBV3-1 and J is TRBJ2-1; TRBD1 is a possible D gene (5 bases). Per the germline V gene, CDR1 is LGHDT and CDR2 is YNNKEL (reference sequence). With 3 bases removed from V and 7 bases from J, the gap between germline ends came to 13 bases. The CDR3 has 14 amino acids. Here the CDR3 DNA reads TGTGCCAGCAGCCACACATCCGGACAAAATGAGCAGTTCTTC. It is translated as CASSHTSGQNEQFF.

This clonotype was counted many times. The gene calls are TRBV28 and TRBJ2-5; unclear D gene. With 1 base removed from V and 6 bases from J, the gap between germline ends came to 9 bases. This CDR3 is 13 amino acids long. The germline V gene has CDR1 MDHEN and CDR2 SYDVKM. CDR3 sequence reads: CASSLSPWQTQYF. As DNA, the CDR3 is TGTGCCAGCAGTTTATCCCCGTGGCAGACCCAGTACTTC. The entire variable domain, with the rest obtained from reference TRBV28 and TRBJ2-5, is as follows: DVKVTQSSRYLVKRTGEKVFLECVQDMDHENMFWYRQDPGLGLRLIYFSYDVKMKEKGDIPEGYSVSREKKERFSLILESASTNQTSMYLCASSLSPWQTQYFGPGTRLLVL.

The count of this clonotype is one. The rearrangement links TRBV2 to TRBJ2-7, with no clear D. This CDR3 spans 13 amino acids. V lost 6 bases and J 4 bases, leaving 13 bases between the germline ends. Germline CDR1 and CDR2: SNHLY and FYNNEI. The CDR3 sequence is CASRESRSYEQYF. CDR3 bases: TGTGCCAGCAGGGAAAGCAGGTCGTACGAGCAGTACTTC.

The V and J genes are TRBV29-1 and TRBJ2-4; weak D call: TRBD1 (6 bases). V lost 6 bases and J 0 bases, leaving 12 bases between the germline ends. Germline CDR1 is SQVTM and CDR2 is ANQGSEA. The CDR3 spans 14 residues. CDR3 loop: CSVTGPLAKNIQYF. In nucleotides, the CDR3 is TGCAGCGTAACAGGGCCTCTAGCCAAAAACATTCAGTACTTC.

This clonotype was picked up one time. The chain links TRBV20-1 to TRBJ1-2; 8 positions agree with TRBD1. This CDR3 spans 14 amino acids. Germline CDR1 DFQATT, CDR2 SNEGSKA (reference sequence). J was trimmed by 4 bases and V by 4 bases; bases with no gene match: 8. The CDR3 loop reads CSAKGQGISYGYTF. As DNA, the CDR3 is TGCAGTGCTAAAGGACAGGGCATTTCCTATGGCTACACCTTC.

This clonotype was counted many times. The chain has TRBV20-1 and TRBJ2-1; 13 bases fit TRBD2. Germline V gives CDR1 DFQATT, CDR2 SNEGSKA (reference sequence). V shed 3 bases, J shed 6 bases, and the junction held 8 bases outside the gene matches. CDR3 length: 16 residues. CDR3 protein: CSASDRGTSGTNEQFF. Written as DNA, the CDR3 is TGCAGTGCTAGCGATCGCGGGACTAGCGGGACCAATGAGCAGTTCTTC.

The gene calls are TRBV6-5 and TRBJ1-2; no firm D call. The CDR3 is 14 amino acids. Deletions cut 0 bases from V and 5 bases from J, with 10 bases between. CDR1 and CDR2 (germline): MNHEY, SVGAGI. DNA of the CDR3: TGTGCCAGCAGTTACTCTGGGTCGGAATATGGCTACACCTTC. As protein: CASSYSGSEYGYTF.

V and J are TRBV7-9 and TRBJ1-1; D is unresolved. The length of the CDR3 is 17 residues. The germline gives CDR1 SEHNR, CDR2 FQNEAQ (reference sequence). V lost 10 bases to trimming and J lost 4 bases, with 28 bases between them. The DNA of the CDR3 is TGTGCCAACAAACTAGGTCGCGGCAGCTACATGACCACTGAAGCTTTCTTT. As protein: CANKLGRGSYMTTEAFF.

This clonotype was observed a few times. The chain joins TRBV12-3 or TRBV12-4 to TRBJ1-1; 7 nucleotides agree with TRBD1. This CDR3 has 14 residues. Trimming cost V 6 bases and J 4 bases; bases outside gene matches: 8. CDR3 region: CASRISGGGTEAFF. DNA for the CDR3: TGTGCCAGCAGGATCTCAGGGGGTGGCACTGAAGCTTTCTTT.

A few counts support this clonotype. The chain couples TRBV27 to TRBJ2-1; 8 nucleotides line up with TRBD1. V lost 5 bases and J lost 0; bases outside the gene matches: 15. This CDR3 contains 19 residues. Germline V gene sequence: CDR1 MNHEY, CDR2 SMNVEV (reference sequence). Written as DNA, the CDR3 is TGTGCCAGCAGTCTAGTAGCCCAGGGGGCGTTGAGCTCCTACAATGAGCAGTTCTTC. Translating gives CASSLVAQGALSSYNEQFF.

CDR3: CASSQTGASYNEQFF. The CDR3 coding sequence is TGCGCCAGCAGCCAAACGGGTGCTTCCTACAATGAGCAGTTCTTC. The rearrangement joins TRBV4-3 to TRBJ2-1; no clear D gene. The CDR3 has 15 residues. Germline V gene sequence: CDR1 LGHNA, CDR2 YSLEER. The germline V and J ends were trimmed by 2 bases and 1 base, with 9 bases remaining between them.

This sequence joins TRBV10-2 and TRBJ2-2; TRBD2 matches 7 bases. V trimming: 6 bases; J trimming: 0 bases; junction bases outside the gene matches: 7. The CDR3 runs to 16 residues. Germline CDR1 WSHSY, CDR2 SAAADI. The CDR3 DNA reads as TGCGCCAGCAGCATACTAGCGCCGACGAACACCGGGGAGCTGTTTTTT. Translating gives CASSILAPTNTGELFF.

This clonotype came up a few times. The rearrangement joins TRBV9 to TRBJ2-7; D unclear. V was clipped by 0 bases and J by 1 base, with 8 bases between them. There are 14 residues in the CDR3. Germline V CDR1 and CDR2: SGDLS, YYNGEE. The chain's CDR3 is CASSVGPDSYEQYF. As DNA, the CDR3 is TGTGCCAGCAGCGTAGGTCCAGATTCCTACGAGCAGTACTTC.

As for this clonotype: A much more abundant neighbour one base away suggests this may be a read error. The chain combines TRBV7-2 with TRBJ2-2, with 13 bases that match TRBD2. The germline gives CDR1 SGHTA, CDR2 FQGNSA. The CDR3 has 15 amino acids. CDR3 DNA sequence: TGTGCCAGCAGCTGGACTAGCGGGAGTCCCGGGGCGCTGTTTTTT. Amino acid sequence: CASSWTSGSPGALFF.